The next 14 T cell receptor beta chains were all read from a single sample in a study of blood T cell repertoires in COVID-19. TCRdb's table, derived via immunoSEQ multiplex PCR, lists solely in-frame clones and lacks some. This sample has some 360,000 clones, with 89% found just once. The specimen sequenced was peripheral blood. All receptors derive from a woman aged 55-75 years with COVID-19, enrolled during active disease.

The chain recombines TRBV29-1 with TRBJ1-3, with TRBD1 matching over 9 bases. The germline V gene has CDR1 SQVTM and CDR2 ANQGSEA. V lost 4 bases to trimming and J lost 3 bases; unmatched junction nucleotides: 4. This CDR3 spans 14 amino acids. Written as DNA, the CDR3 is TGCAGCGTTGCGGACAGGGGAATTGGAAACACCATATATTTT. Protein sequence: CSVADRGIGNTIYF.

The chain has TRBV5-4 and TRBJ2-5, with 8 nucleotides matching TRBD2. The CDR3 totals 15 residues. Looked up from germline, CDR1 is SGHNT and CDR2 is YYREEE (reference sequence). Germline trimming cut 0 bases from V and 5 bases from J; bases unmatched to any gene: 6. The CDR3 region has the DNA TGTGCCAGCAGCTTGGGGCAGGGACTAGGGGAGACCCAGTACTTC. Translated: CASSLGQGLGETQYF.

The V and J genes are TRBV19 and TRBJ2-7; TRBD1 agrees at 10 bases. The V gene end was trimmed by 4 bases and the J gene end by 2 bases; junction bases not matched to a gene: 2. This CDR3 spans 14 amino acids. CDR1 is LNHDA, CDR2 SQIVND, per germline (reference sequence). The CDR3 region is CASSRQGATYEQYF. Written as DNA, the CDR3 is TGTGCCAGTAGTAGACAGGGGGCAACCTACGAGCAGTACTTC.

This clone was seen a single time. The V and J genes are TRBV11-2 and TRBJ1-3; no clear D. V was cut by 2 bases and J by 9 bases, with 14 bases left in between. This CDR3 contains 14 residues. Looked up from germline, CDR1 is SGHAT and CDR2 is FQNNGV. The CDR3, as DNA: TGTGCCAGCAGCTTAATTGTCGGGGATTTCACCATATATTTT. Residues: CASSLIVGDFTIYF. The full variable domain, in which reference TRBV11-2 and TRBJ1-3 provide the parts outside the CDR3, is EAGVAQSPRYKIIEKRQSVAFWCNPISGHATLYWYQQILGQGPKLLIQFQNNGVVDDSQLPKDRFSAERLKGVDSTLKIQPAKLEDSAVYLCASSLIVGDFTIYFGEGSWLTVV.

The V gene is TRBV7-9, the J gene TRBJ2-3; D perhaps matches TRBD2 (6 bases). V was cut by 2 bases and J by 0 bases, with 9 bases left in between. The CDR3 is 15 residues long. The germline gives CDR1 SEHNR, CDR2 FQNEAQ (reference sequence). CDR3 sequence reads: CASSLLRGSTDTQYF. CDR3 nucleotides: TGTGCCAGCAGCTTATTGCGGGGCAGCACAGATACGCAGTATTTT.

V is TRBV25-1 and J is TRBJ1-2, with TRBD1 matching over 8 bases. CDR3 length equals 13 residues. Trimming cost V 6 bases and J 5 bases; bases outside gene matches: 5. Germline CDR1 MGHDK, CDR2 SYGVNS. This CDR3 is CASRQGGEYGYTF. The CDR3 bases are TGTGCCAGCAGACAGGGGGGGGAATATGGCTACACCTTC.

Remarks on this clone: At one of its ends the junction is not consistent with the germline gene, which may arise from a read error. The V gene is TRBV14, the J gene TRBJ2-2, with 9 bases that match TRBD2. This CDR3 contains 17 residues. CDR1 SGHDN and CDR2 FVKESK come from the germline V gene. CDR3: CVSSQVQRGVRTGELFF. CDR3 nucleotides: TGTGTCAGCAGCCAAGTCCAGCGGGGGGTTCGGACCGGGGAGCTGTTTTTT.

The chain links TRBV7-8 to TRBJ1-2; 8 bases line up with TRBD1. The CDR3 is 16 amino acids. From germline, CDR1 is SGHVS and CDR2 FQNEAQ. J gave up 0 bases and V 1 base, and 4 bases lay outside the gene matches. CDR3 amino acids: CASSLVYRGANYGYTF. In nucleotides, the CDR3 is TGTGCCAGCAGCTTAGTATACAGGGGGGCTAACTATGGCTACACCTTC.

This chain uses TRBV5-1 with TRBJ2-1; D is possibly TRBD2 (6 bases). Germline loops: CDR1 SGHRS, CDR2 YFSETQ. The CDR3 totals 13 residues. Trimming removed 0 bases from V and 8 bases from J, with 9 bases in between. DNA of the CDR3: TGCGCCAGCAGCTTGGCCTGGGAGGATGAGCAGTTCTTC. It yields the protein CASSLAWEDEQFF.

This sequence joins TRBV19 and TRBJ2-3, with TRBD1 identical over 10 bases. Trimming took 4 bases from V and 2 from J; bases not matched to a gene: 9. The CDR3 consists of 17 residues. The germline V gene has CDR1 LNHDA and CDR2 SQIVND (reference sequence). Here the CDR3 reads CASSTLRQGAFTDTQYF. The CDR3 DNA is TGTGCCAGTAGTACTCTGCGACAGGGGGCGTTCACAGATACGCAGTATTTT.

This chain joins TRBV21-1 and TRBJ1-1; the table gives TRBD1 as D, unverified against the DNA. TRBV21-1 is classified as a pseudogene. CDR3 length equals 16 residues. CDR3 sequence (DNA): TGTGCCAGCAGCAACATTAGGGGGCGTCGGAGCACTGAAGCTTTCTTT. Translating it yields CASSNIRGRRSTEAFF.

The chain has TRBV2 and TRBJ2-5, with 15 nucleotides matching TRBD2. Losses at the gene ends were 6 bases for V and 11 bases for J; bases not matched to a gene: 10. Germline CDR1 and CDR2: SNHLY and FYNNEI. The CDR3 runs to 15 residues. The CDR3 region has the DNA TGTGCCAGCAGAGATCGGACTAGCGGGGGGGTTCCTCAGTACTTC. It specifies CASRDRTSGGVPQYF.

The chain joins TRBV18 to TRBJ2-1; D is unclear. The V gene's germline CDR1 is KGHSH and CDR2 LQKENI. The V and J ends lost 9 bases and 5 bases respectively, with 11 bases between them. There are 12 residues in the CDR3. CDR3 DNA: TGTGCCAGTGATGGTAGAGACAATGAGCAGTTCTTC. Encoded protein: CASDGRDNEQFF.

The chain is built from TRBV11-2 and TRBJ2-4; TRBD2 agrees at 8 bases. The CDR3 contains 16 residues. Germline V gene data show CDR1 as SGHAT and CDR2 as FQNNGV. The trim removed 2 bases at V and 5 bases at J, leaving 8 bases unmatched. In DNA, the CDR3 is TGTGCCAGCAGCTTAACTGCGGGGGGAGGAGAAAACATTCAGTACTTC. Translated, it gives CASSLTAGGGENIQYF.